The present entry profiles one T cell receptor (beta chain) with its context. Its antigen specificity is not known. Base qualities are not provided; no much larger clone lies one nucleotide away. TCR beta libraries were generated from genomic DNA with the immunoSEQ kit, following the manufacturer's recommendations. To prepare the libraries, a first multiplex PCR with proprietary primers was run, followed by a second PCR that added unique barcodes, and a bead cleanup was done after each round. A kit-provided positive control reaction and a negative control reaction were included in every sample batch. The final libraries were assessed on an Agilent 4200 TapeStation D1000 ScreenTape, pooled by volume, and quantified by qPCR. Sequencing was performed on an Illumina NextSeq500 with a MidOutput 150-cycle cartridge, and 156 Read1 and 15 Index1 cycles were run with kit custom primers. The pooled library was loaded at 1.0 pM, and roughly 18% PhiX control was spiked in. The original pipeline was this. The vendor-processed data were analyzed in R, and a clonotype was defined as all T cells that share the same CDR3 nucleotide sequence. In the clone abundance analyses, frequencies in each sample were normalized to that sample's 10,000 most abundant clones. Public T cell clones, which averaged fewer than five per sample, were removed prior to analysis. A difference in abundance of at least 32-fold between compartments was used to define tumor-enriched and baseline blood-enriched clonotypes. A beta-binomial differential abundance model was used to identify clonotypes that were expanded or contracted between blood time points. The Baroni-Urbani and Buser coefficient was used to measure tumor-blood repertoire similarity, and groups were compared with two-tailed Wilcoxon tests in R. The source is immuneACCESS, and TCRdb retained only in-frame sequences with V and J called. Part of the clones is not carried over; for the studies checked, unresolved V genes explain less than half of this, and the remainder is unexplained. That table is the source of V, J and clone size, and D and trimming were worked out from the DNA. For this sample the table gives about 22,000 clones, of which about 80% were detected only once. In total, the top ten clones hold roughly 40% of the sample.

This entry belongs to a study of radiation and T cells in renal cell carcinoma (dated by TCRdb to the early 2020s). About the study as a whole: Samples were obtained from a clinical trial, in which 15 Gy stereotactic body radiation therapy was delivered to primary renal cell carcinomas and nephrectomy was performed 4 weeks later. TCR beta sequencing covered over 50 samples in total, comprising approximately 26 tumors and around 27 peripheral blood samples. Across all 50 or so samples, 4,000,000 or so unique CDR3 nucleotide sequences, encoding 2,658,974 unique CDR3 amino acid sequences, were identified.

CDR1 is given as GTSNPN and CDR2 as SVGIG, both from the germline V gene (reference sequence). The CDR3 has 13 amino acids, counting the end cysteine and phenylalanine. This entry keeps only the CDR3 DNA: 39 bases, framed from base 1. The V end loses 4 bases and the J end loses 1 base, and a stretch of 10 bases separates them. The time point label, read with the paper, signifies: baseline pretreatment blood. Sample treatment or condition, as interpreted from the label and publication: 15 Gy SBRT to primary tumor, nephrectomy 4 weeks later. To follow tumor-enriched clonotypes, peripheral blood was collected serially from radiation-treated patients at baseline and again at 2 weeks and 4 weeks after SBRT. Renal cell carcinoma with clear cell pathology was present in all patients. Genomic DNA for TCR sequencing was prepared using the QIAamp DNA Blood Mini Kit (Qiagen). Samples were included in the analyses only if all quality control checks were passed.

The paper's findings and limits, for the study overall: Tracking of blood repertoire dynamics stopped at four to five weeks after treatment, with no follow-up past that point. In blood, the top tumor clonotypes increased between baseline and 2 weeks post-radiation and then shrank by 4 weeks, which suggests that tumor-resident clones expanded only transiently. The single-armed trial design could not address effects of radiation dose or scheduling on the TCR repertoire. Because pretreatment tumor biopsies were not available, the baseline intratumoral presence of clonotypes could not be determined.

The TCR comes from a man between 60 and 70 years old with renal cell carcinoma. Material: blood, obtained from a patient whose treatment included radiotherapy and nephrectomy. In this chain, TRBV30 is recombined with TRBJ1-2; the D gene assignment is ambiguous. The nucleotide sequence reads TGTGCCTGGACCGGGAGTTTTAACTATGGCTACACCTTC. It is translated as CAWTGSFNYGYTF.